This T cell receptor beta chain was sequenced during a study of blood T cell repertoires in COVID-19. The wider study: Collection of acute and convalescent COVID-19 samples took place in the United States, Italy and Spain. In each case, the material was cDNA or gDNA derived from T cells, B-cell-depleted T cells, or PBMCs.

The CDR3 loop spans 14 amino acids. Germline CDR1 is MNHEY and CDR2 is SVGAGI. V was pared by 5 bases and J by 10 bases, with 20 bases between. Libraries were prepared by immunoSEQ multiplex PCR; TCRdb keeps only in-frame clonotypes and omits some of them. The profile shows some 250,000 clones, less than 85% of them singletons. V usage is TRBV6-5 and J usage is TRBJ1-1, with a possible D match to TRBD1 (5 bases). The sequencing sample was made of peripheral blood. This clonotype was sampled from a young woman with acute or convalescent COVID-19. The CDR3 DNA is TGTGCCAGCAGTATGAGCGGGACTCAGAACAGAGCTTTCTTT. Translating gives CASSMSGTQNRAFF.